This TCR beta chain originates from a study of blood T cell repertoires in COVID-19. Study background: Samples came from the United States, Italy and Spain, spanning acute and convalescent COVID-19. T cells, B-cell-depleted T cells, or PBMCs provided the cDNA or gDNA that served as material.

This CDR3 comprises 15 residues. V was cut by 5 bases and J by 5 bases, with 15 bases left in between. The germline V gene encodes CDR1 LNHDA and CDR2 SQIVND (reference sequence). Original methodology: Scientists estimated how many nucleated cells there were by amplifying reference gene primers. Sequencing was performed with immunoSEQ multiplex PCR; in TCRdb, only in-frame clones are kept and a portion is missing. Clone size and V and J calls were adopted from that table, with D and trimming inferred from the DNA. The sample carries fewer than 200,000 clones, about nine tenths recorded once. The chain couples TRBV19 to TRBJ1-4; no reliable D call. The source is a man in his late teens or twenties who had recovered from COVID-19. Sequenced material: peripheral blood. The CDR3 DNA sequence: TGTGCCAGTAGTCCCCGGGTGATTCGGAATGAAAAACTGTTTTTT. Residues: CASSPRVIRNEKLFF.